A selection of T cell receptor beta chains follows, all from one sample in a study of cytomegalovirus exposure and HLA in healthy donors. Clones were sequenced by immunoSEQ multiplex PCR, and TCRdb holds only the in-frame ones, with some missing. The sample consists of roughly 180,000 clones, about 80% of them appearing once. The sample comprised PBMCs. The receptors here all came from a man aged 40-49 years in good health and CMV-seronegative. CDR3s include the opening cysteine and the closing phenylalanine or tryptophan. The D gene is left open where the match is weak.

CDR3aa: CASSWGGTSYEQYF
j_gene: TRBJ2-7
d_gene: TRBD2
v_gene: TRBV5-4

CDR3aa: CASTIWVVQGSNQPQHF
j_gene: TRBJ1-5
d_gene: -
v_gene: TRBV19

CDR3aa: CASGRTGGFPEAFF
j_gene: TRBJ1-1
d_gene: TRBD1
v_gene: TRBV28

CDR3aa: CASSPGTGNYEQYF
j_gene: TRBJ2-7
d_gene: TRBD1
v_gene: TRBV7-6

CDR3aa: CASSVEGAPAGELFF
j_gene: TRBJ2-2
d_gene: -
v_gene: TRBV9

CDR3aa: CASSSIWGGGYEQYF
j_gene: TRBJ2-7
d_gene: -
v_gene: TRBV5-8

CDR3aa: CASSLGRPNRNEQFF
j_gene: TRBJ2-1
d_gene: -
v_gene: TRBV7-3

CDR3aa: CASSQDFGGSSYEQYF
j_gene: TRBJ2-7
d_gene: TRBD2
v_gene: TRBV4-2

CDR3aa: CASSLFSGAYNEQFF
j_gene: TRBJ2-1
d_gene: TRBD2
v_gene: TRBV11-2

CDR3aa: CASSVTGQGGYEQYF
j_gene: TRBJ2-7
d_gene: TRBD1
v_gene: TRBV25-1

CDR3aa: CASSETTYSFTGYEQYF
j_gene: TRBJ2-7
d_gene: -
v_gene: TRBV6-1

CDR3aa: CASALGDRGSQETQYF
j_gene: TRBJ2-5
d_gene: TRBD1
v_gene: TRBV12-5

CDR3aa: CASSQGAGNTEAFF
j_gene: TRBJ1-1
d_gene: TRBD1
v_gene: TRBV6-5

CDR3aa: CAWSYRRAGDEQFF
j_gene: TRBJ2-1
d_gene: -
v_gene: TRBV30

CDR3aa: CASRGQAGLYGYTF
j_gene: TRBJ1-2
d_gene: TRBD1
v_gene: TRBV25-1

CDR3aa: CASSPQDLPTDTQYF
j_gene: TRBJ2-3
d_gene: -
v_gene: TRBV4-1

CDR3aa: CASSLEGGRYGYTF
j_gene: TRBJ1-2
d_gene: -
v_gene: TRBV5-4

CDR3aa: CASSSSYRELEQYF
j_gene: TRBJ2-7
d_gene: -
v_gene: TRBV7-9

CDR3aa: CASSLVSDEQFF
j_gene: TRBJ2-1
d_gene: -
v_gene: TRBV7-2

CDR3aa: CASSEARYQQFF
j_gene: TRBJ2-1
d_gene: -
v_gene: TRBV6-1

CDR3aa: CASSRAGQAAYEQYF
j_gene: TRBJ2-7
d_gene: TRBD1
v_gene: TRBV18

CDR3aa: CASSLRPSGTDTGELFF
j_gene: TRBJ2-2
d_gene: TRBD2
v_gene: TRBV5-6

CDR3aa: CASSKGLAWNYEQYF
j_gene: TRBJ2-7
d_gene: TRBD2
v_gene: TRBV19

CDR3aa: CASSFGLAGARSYNEQFF
j_gene: TRBJ2-1
d_gene: TRBD2
v_gene: TRBV7-9

CDR3aa: CASSLWGTGTWQYF
j_gene: TRBJ2-3
d_gene: -
v_gene: TRBV28

CDR3aa: CASSQDLSPTSADEQYF
j_gene: TRBJ2-7
d_gene: TRBD2
v_gene: TRBV4-2

CDR3aa: CASRPLGTPINEKLFF
j_gene: TRBJ1-4
d_gene: -
v_gene: TRBV12-2

CDR3aa: CASSRRLATDTQYF
j_gene: TRBJ2-3
d_gene: TRBD2
v_gene: TRBV9

CDR3aa: CASSRERTSYEQYF
j_gene: TRBJ2-7
d_gene: -
v_gene: TRBV11-2

CDR3aa: CASSQDRRGEAFF
j_gene: TRBJ1-1
d_gene: -
v_gene: TRBV4-1